This TCR beta chain was documented in a study of T cell responses to AZD1222 COVID-19 vaccine. This CDR3 contains 14 residues. The ends were cut back, 4 bases at V and 3 bases at J, with 11 bases in the middle. From germline, CDR1 is SGHRS and CDR2 YFSETQ. Comment on this clone: The antigen is unknown.

Findings and limits, study-wide: Clonal diversity may have been underestimated, and the donors were mostly white British, with more females than males. Researchers report vaccine-associated CD4 TCRs spanning spike, with dominance at 160-218 and 743-854. Targets within unmutated variant regions were reportedly found for nearly half of spike-specific TCRs.

TCRdb's table, derived via immunoSEQ multiplex PCR, lists solely in-frame clones and lacks some. The data contain 130,000 or so clones, about 92% of them singletons. The chain has TRBV5-1 and TRBJ1-5; perhaps TRBD1 as D (5 bases). This receptor was obtained from an adult in good health. Specimen: peripheral blood, collected on day 0 of AZD1222 vaccination. The CDR3 spells CASSRGELNQPQHF. The CDR3 region has the DNA TGCGCCAGCAGCAGAGGGGAACTCAATCAGCCCCAGCATTTT.